Listed here is a single T cell receptor (beta chain). Its antigen is currently not known. Base-call qualities are not available, and no considerably larger clone is one nucleotide away. The cohort consisted of hundreds of healthy bone marrow donors. Cohort members were all nominally healthy when sampled, although unrecorded immune exposures were likely present. The donor tested CMV seronegative, placing the donor among the approximately 360 seronegative members of the cohort. A peripheral blood sample was collected from each donor, and TCR beta sequencing was performed on peripheral blood mononuclear cells. The Qiagen DNeasy Blood Extraction Kit was used to extract genomic DNA from the blood cell samples. Deletion took 1 base off V and 4 bases off J, with a span of 13 bases between the germline ends. CDR1 is given as SEHNR and CDR2 as FQNEAQ, both from the germline V gene (reference sequence). From the cysteine up to the phenylalanine, the CDR3 has a length of 15 residues. The retained sequence is limited to the CDR3, 45 bases, with the frame set at the first base.

This record belongs to a study of cytomegalovirus exposure and HLA in healthy donors (dated by TCRdb to about 2017). As for the study more broadly: An earlier analysis of roughly 570 of the donors reported 276 Gb of sequence data and around 100 million unique TCR beta sequences obtained from around 170 million T cells. Roughly 300 gigabases of sequencing data and 70 million to 100 million unique TCR sequences made up an early release that covered about 640 HLA-typed donors. Of the roughly 400 genotyped donors, over 70% fell in the genetic ancestry cluster associated with self-reported Caucasian donors. The study aimed to test whether cataloging public T cell receptors could reveal signatures of past pathogen exposure. The study used immunosequencing to profile the T cell repertoires of 670 or so subjects and linked those repertoires to cytomegalovirus serostatus. A separate validation cohort of some 130 different subjects was used in addition to the roughly 700-subject first cohort. High-throughput TCR immunosequencing, statistical association of individual TCRs with disease status, and machine learning were combined to predict cytomegalovirus infection status. A later analysis re-examined previously published TCR beta repertoires from more than 650 donors and added high-resolution HLA genotyping to investigate patterns of TCR occurrence. In the later analysis, no new phenotypic data were used to find candidate immune exposures; instead, reliance was placed on TCR beta sequences and their occurrence across donors. In an earlier analysis of 550 to 700 of the donors, high-throughput TCR beta sequencing was used to judge whether each TCR beta V gene segment behaved as functional or pseudogenic. Donor age, sex, ethnicity and CMV serostatus were compiled alongside the repertoire data. A later genetic analysis used genome-wide SNP genotypes for about three fifths of the 666 donors, treating that subset as a discovery cohort. All discovery cohort repertoires had been generated using a single sequencing platform. HLA typing included class I and class II loci at four-digit resolution. The number of typed donors differed by locus: about 629-630 for A, B, C, DRB1 and DQB1; some 500 for DQA1; some 610 for DPA1; and some 450 for DPB1. About five DR-DQ haplotypes were treated as single units for association and clustering because of strong linkage in the cohort. On average, around 230,000 unique TCR beta nucleotide sequences were sequenced per donor among more than 350 genotyped donors of the cohort, with approximately 18% of those sequences being non-productive. The investigation overall reported the following: Because the 87-base-pair reads could not distinguish some IMGT-functional V segments, including TRBV6-2 and TRBV6-3, those segments were excluded. According to a later genetic analysis, donors in an Asian-associated ancestry cluster had fewer N-insertions in productive TCRs than the approximately 650-donor mean. Specific HLA alleles were associated with roughly 16,000 TCR beta sequences at a false discovery rate of 0.05 in a later analysis. Because counts were too low, roughly 18 rarely observed V segments, including chromosome 9 orphons, were left out of the earlier analysis of some 600 of the donors. According to a later analysis, parvovirus B19, influenza, CMV and Epstein-Barr virus appeared linked to several top co-occurrence clusters. According to a later analysis, TCR association rates differed among HLA loci, with DRB1 alleles showing the most associated TCRs and HLA-C alleles showing the fewest. In this cohort, only TCR beta chains were sequenced, and detectable features were limited by the absence of alpha or paired-chain data. In a later analysis, HLA-associated TCR beta chains were found to be more clonally expanded and to have lower generation probabilities than equally common non-associated chains. According to the authors, the approach could potentially be generalized to other disease states and immunological phenotypes. The study listed around 160 TCR beta chains as associated with cytomegalovirus. Correlated functional status among segregating V segments might reflect linkage disequilibrium, but an unknown experimental factor could not be ruled out. Roughly uniform sequencing depth across donors was assumed in presence/absence analyses, although this assumption may not hold. Because some donors lacked HLA typing at each locus, the association tests relied only on the typed subset. In vitro tests confirmed that a few of the cytomegalovirus-associated TCR beta chains recognize cytomegalovirus antigens. When HLA alleles, especially DR and DQ, strongly co-occurred, TCR associations were difficult to assign to individual alleles. A cluster of highly shared sequence variants was judged likely to be a technical artifact of the sequencing pipeline. In a later genetic analysis, a missense DCLRE1C variant was associated with V-gene and J-gene trimming of TCR beta chains, and the association was replicated in an independent cohort. Immune exposure information for the cohort was limited to CMV serostatus. According to a later analysis, most CMV-associated TCR beta chains appeared to be HLA-restricted, and the HLA associations seemed to be driven largely by CMV exposure. In an earlier analysis of 500 to 650 of the donors, most TCR beta V segments appeared in productive rearrangements about 87% or about 30% of the time, broadly matching IMGT annotations. In both the original and validation cohorts, the classifier was reported to diagnose cytomegalovirus status with high specificity and sensitivity. A further reported finding was that TCR beta sequences accurately predicted the HLA-A and HLA-B alleles for most subjects in the first cohort. Across donors, most TCR sequences were observed very rarely, whereas some public TCRs were present in many individuals.

The library came from the immunoSEQ multiplex PCR assay. The multiplex PCR relied on a mix of 60 forward primers for TCR Vbeta segments and 13 reverse primers for TCR Jbeta segments. The CDR3 region of rearranged TCR beta genes was amplified from genomic DNA with a multiplex PCR assay. The Illumina HiSeq System was used to sequence the amplified TCR beta libraries as 87-base-pair reads. The authors processed their data as follows. A later analysis tallied around 82 million unique TCR beta chains across the 700 or so repertoires, and approximately 12 million of those chains were shared by two or more donors. Raw reads were error-corrected and collapsed into unique sequences with a nearest-neighbor algorithm that merged closely related sequences to remove PCR and sequencing errors. V, D and J gene segments were assigned by aligning CDR3 sequences to IMGT reference sequences. For a sequence to be retained, at least a six-nucleotide match to both a V gene segment and a J gene segment was required. A rearrangement was called productive if the CDR3 had no stop codons and remained in frame with V and J, and every other rearrangement was called non-productive. CDR3 was defined by IMGT convention, running from the second conserved V-encoded cysteine to the conserved J-encoded phenylalanine. Sequences without an unambiguous match to a single V gene segment were excluded from the earlier analysis of a few hundred of the donors. In an earlier analysis of 587 of the donors, a V segment was called functional when productive rearrangements were above 56.7%, and segregating when the standard deviation between donors exceeded 5%. To diagnose cytomegalovirus status from the catalog of TCR beta chain sequences, a statistical classification framework was built. V and J gene assignment, in a later analysis, came from comparing TCR nucleotide sequences with IMGT/GENE-DB human TR gene sequences. A later analysis assigned CDR3 sequences and most-parsimonious VDJ recombination scenarios with the TCRdist pipeline. A later analysis defined each TCR beta chain by its CDR3 amino acid sequence plus V-gene family, and excluded reads lacking a unique V-gene family. As a way to deal with suspected cross-contamination and a sequencing artifact, a later analysis dropped approximately 590 nucleotide sequences that were highly shared and had low generation probability. In a later analysis, a clonal expansion index was calculated for each public chain from normalized within-repertoire ranks of inferred template counts. A later analysis computed generation probabilities with a VDJ recombination model fitted to out-of-frame rearrangements, and checked the results against IGoR. In a later analysis, TCR-TCR, TCR-HLA and TCR-CMV co-occurrence was scored with hypergeometric tests, and a repertoire-size bias correction was applied to TCR pairs. A later analysis estimated false discovery rates by permuting HLA or CMV assignments 20 times. In a later analysis, co-occurring TCRs were grouped using DBSCAN, with TCRdist sequence similarity added in when clustering inside HLA-allele-positive subsets. For co-occurrence clustering, repertoires with fewer than 30,000 or more than 120,000 public chains were excluded, along with roughly five repertoires with anomalous nucleotide sharing. The source is immuneACCESS, and TCRdb retained only in-frame sequences with V and J called. Part of the clones is not carried over; for the studies checked, unresolved V genes explain less than half of this, and the remainder is unexplained. The V and J calls and clone size come from that table; D and trimming were worked out from the DNA. Recorded for this sample are 160,000 or so clones; approximately 77% of them occurred a single time. The ten largest account for less than 3% of the sample.

The material sequenced was PBMCs. The chain links TRBV7-9 with TRBJ1-1; perhaps TRBD1 is the D gene, with 5 bases matching. This TCR was recovered from a female donor in good health and CMV-seronegative. The bases are TGTGCCAGCAGCTTAGTAGGCAGGGAGGGCACTGAAGCTTTCTTT. It is translated as CASSLVGREGTEAFF.